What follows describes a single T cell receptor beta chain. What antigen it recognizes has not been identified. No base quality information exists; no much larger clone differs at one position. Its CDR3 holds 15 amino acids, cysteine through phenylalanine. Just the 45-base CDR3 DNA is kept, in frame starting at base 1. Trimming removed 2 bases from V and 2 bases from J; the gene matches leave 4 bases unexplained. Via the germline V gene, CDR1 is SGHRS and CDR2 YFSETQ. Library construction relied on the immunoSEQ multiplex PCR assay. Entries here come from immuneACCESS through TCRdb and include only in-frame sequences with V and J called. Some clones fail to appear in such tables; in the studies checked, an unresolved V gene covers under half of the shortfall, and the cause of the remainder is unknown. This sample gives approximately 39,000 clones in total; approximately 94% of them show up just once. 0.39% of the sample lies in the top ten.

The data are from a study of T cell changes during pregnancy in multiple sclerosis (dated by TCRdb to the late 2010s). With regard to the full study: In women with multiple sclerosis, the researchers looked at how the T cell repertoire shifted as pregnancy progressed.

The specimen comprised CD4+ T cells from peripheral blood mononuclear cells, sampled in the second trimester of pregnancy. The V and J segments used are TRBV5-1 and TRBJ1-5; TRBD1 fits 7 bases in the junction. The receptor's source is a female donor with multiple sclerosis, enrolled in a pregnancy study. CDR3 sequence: CASSFTGAGNQPQHF. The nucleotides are TGCGCCAGCAGCTTCACAGGGGCGGGCAATCAGCCCCAGCATTTT.